The T cell receptor beta chain described here comes from a study of CD8+ T cells in alopecia areata. The germline V gene encodes CDR1 KGHSH and CDR2 LQKENI. Trimming removed 4 bases from V and 3 bases from J, with 12 bases in between. The CDR3 spans 14 residues. TCR sequencing used cDNA made by reverse transcription of extracted RNA. The method was immunoSEQ multiplex PCR; TCRdb's version includes in-frame clones alone and lacks a portion of them. The profile shows 250,000 or so clones, 67% of them singletons. The receptor was derived from a human donor with alopecia areata. The material sequenced was CD4+ T cells sorted from blood, taken at week 0. The V gene is TRBV18, the J gene TRBJ2-5, with D possibly matching TRBD1 (5 bases). CDR3 sequence: CASSLISREETQYF. CDR3 sequence (DNA): TGTGCCAGCTCACTTATCTCCAGGGAAGAGACCCAGTACTTC.